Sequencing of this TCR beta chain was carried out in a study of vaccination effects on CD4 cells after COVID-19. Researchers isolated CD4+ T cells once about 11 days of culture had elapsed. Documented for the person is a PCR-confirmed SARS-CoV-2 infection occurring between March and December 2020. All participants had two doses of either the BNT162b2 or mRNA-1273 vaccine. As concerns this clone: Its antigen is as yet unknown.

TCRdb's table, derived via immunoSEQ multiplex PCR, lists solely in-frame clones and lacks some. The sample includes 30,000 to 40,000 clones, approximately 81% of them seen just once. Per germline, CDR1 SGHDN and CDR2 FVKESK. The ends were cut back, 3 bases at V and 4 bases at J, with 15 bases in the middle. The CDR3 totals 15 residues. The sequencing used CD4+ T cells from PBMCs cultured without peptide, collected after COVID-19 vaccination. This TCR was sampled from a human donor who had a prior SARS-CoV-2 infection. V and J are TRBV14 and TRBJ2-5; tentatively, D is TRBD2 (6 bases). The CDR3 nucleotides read TGTGCCAGCAGCCACTCCTTTGGGAGGCCAGAGACCCAGTACTTC. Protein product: CASSHSFGRPETQYF.